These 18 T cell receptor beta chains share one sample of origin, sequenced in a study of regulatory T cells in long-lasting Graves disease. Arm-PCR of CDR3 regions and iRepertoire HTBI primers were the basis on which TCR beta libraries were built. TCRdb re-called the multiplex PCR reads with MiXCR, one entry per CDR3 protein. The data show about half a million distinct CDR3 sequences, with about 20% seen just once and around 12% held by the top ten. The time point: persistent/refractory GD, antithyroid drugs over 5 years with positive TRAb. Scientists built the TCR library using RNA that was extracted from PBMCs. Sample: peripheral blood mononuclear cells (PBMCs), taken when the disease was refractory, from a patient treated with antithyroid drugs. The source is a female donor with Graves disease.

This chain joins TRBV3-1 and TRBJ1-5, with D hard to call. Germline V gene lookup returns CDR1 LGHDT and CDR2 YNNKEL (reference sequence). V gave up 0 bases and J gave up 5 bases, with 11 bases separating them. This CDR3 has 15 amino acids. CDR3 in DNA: TGTGCCAGCAGCCAAGATTCCACAGAGGATCAGCCCCAGCATTTT. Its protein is CASSQDSTEDQPQHF.

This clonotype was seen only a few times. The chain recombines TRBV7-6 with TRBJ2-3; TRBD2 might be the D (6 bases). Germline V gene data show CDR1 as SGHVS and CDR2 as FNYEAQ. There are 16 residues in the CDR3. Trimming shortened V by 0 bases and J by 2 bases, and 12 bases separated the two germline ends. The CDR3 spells CASSLAGGTFTDTQYF. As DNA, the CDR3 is TGTGCCAGCAGCTTAGCTGGGGGGACCTTCACAGATACGCAGTATTTT.

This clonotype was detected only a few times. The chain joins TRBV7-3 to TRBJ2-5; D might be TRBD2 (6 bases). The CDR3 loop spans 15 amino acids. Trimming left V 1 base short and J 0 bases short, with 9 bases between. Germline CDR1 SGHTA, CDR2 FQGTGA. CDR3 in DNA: TGTGCCAGCAGCTTAATTGGAGGGTACCAAGAGACCCAGTACTTC. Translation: CASSLIGGYQETQYF.

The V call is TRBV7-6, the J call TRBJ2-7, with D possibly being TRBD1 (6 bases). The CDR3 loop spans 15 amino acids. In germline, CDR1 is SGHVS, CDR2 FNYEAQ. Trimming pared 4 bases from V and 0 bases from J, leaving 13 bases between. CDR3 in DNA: TGTGCCAGCAGCTCGGGGCGACAGGCCTCCTACGAGCAGTACTTC. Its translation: CASSSGRQASYEQYF.

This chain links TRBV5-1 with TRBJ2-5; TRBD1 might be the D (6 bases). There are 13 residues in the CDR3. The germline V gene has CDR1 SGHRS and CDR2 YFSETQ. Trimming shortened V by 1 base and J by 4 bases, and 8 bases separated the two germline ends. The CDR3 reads CASSLYRAETQYF. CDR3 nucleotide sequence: TGCGCCAGCAGCTTGTACAGGGCAGAGACCCAGTACTTC. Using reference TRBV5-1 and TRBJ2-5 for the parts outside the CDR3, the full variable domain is KAGVTQTPRYLIKTRGQQVTLSCSPISGHRSVSWYQQTPGQGLQFLFEYFSETQRNKGNFPGRFSGRQFSNSRSEMNVSTLELGDSALYLCASSLYRAETQYFGPGTRLLVL.

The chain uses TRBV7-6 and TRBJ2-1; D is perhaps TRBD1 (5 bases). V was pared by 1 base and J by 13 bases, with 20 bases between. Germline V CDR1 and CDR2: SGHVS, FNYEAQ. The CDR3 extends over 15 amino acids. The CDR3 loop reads CASSLVSGQGAIQFF. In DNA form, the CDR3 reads TGTGCCAGCAGCTTAGTGTCAGGGCAAGGAGCGATTCAGTTCTTC.

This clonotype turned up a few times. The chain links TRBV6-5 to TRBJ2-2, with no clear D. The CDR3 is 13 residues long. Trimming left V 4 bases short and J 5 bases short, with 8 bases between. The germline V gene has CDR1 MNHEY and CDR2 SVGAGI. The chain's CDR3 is CASSSPWTGELFF. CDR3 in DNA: TGTGCCAGCAGTTCCCCATGGACCGGGGAGCTGTTTTTT.

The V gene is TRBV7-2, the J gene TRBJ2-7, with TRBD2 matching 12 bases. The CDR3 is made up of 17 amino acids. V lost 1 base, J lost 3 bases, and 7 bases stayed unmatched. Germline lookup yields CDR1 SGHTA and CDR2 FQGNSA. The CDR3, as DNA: TGTGCCAGCAGCTTAGTGGCTAGCGGGGGGGCCGACTACGAGCAGTACTTC. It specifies CASSLVASGGADYEQYF.

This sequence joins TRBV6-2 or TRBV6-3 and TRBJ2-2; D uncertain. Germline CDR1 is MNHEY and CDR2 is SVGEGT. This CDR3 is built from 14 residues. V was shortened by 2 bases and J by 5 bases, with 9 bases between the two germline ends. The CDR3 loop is CASSYHGKTGELFF. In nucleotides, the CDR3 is TGTGCCAGCAGTTACCATGGGAAAACCGGGGAGCTGTTTTTT.

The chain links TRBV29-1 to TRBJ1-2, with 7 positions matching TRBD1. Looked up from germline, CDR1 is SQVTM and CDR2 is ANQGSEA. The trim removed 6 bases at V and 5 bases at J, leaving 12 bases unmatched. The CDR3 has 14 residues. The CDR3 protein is CSVRGGTEDYGYTF. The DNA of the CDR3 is TGCAGCGTGCGAGGCGGGACAGAAGATTATGGCTACACCTTC.

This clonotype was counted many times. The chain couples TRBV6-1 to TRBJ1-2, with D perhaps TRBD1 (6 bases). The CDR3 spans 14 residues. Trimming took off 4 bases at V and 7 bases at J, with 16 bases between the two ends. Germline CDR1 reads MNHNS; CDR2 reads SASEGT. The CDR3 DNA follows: TGTGCCAGCAGTGGAGGACAGTTTGTGCTTGGCTACACCTTC. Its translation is CASSGGQFVLGYTF.

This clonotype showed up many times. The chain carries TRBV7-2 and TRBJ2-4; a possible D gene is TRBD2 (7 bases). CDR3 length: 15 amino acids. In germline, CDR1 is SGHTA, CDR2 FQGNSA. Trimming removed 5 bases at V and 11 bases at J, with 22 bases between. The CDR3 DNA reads TGTGCCAGCAGCCCTGGGGTCGGGGGGCCCCGGGTTCAGTACTTC. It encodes CASSPGVGGPRVQYF.

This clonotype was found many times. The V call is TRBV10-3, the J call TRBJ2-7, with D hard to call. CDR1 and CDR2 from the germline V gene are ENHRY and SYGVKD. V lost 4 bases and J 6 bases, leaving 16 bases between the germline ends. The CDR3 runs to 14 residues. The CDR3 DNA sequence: TGTGCCATCAGTGCGGCCGGGTCCGGACGCGAGCAGTACTTC. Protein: CAISAAGSGREQYF.

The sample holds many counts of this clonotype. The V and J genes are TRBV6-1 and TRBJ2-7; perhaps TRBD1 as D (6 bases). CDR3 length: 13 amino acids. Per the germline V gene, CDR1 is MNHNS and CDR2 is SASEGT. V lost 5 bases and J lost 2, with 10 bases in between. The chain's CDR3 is CASSRDNTYEQYF. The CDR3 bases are TGTGCCAGCAGTAGGGACAACACCTACGAGCAGTACTTC.

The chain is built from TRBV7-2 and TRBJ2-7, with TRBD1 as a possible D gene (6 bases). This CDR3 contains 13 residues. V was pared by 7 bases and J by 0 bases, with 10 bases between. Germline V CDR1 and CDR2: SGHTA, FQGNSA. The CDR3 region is CASIADSSYEQYF. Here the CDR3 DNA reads TGTGCCAGCATCGCGGACAGCTCCTACGAGCAGTACTTC.

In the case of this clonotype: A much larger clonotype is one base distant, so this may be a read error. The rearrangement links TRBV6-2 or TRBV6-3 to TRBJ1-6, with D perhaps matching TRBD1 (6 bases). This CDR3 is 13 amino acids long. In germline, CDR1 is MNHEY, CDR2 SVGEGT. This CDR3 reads CAGKDSGNSPFHF. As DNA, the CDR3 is TGTGCCGGGAAGGACAGCGGAAATTCACCCTTCCACTTT.

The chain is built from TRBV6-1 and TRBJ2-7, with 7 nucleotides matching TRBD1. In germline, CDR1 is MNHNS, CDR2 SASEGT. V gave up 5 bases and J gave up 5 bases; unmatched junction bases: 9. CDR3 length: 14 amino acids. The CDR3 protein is CASSSQDRANEQYF. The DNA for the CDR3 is TGTGCCAGCAGTAGCCAAGACAGGGCCAACGAGCAGTACTTC.

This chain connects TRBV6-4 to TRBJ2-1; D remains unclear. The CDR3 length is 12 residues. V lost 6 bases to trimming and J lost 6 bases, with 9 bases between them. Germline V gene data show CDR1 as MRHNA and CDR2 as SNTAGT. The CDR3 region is CASRNNLNEQFF. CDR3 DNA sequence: TGTGCCAGCAGGAACAATCTCAATGAGCAGTTCTTC.